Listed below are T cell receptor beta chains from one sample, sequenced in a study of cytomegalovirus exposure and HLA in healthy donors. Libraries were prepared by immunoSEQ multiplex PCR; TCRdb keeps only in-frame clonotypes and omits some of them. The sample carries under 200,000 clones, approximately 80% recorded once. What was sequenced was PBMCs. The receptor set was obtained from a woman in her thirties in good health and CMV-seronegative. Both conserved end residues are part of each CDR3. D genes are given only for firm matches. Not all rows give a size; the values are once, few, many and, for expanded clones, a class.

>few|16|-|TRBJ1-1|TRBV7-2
TGTGCCAGCAGCCAAAGGACAGCCGCCCGAGGCACTGAAGCTTTCTTT
CASSQRTAARGTEAFF
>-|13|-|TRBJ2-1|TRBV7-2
TGTGCCAGCAGCTTATACGTCGGGGGTGAGCAGTTCTTC
CASSLYVGGEQFF
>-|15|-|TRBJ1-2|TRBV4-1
TGCGCCAGCAGCCAAGGCGGGCAGGGGAGTTATGGCTACACCTTC
CASSQGGQGSYGYTF
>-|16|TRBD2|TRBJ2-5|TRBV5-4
TGTGCCAGCAGCGGGGGGAGGGAAGCGTTGGGGGAGACCCAGTACTTC
CASSGGREALGETQYF
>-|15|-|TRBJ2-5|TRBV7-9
TGTGCCAGCACCCGTGCACGGACAACCGAAGAGACCCAGTACTTC
CASTRARTTEETQYF
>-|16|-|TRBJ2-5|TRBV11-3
TGTGCCAGCAGCCTGGGGGCGGGCCTCCCTTTCGAGACCCAGTACTTC
CASSLGAGLPFETQYF
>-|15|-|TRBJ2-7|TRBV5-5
TGTGCCAGCAGCTTGGACAGATACCCCTACTACGAGCAGTACTTC
CASSLDRYPYYEQYF
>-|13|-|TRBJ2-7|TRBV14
TGTGCCAGCAGCCCGGACGGGGACTACGAGCAGTACTTC
CASSPDGDYEQYF
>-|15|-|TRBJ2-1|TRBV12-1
TGTGCCAGCAGCTTTGCTAGCGGGGAGACCAATGAGCAGTTCTTC
CASSFASGETNEQFF
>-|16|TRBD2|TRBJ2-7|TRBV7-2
TGTGCCAGCAGACTCTGGCTAGCGGGGGGATCCTACGAGCAGTACTTC
CASRLWLAGGSYEQYF
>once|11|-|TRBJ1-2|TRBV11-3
TGTGCCAGCAGCTTACCGGATGGCTACACCTTC
CASSLPDGYTF
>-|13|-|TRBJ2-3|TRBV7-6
TGTGCCAGCAGCTTAGACTTCCCAGATACGCAGTATTTT
CASSLDFPDTQYF
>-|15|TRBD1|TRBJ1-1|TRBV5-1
TGCGCCAGCAGCTTTGGTGACCAGGGGGCCACTGAAGCTTTCTTT
CASSFGDQGATEAFF
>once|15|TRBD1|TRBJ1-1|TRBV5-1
TGCGCCAGCAGCCTGACAGGGCCCAAGAACACTGAAGCTTTCTTT
CASSLTGPKNTEAFF
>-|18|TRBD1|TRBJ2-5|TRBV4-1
TGCGCCAGCAGCCTACTAACGGCCTCGACAGGGGGGCAAGAGACCCAGTACTTC
CASSLLTASTGGQETQYF
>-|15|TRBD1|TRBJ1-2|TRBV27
TGTGCCAGCAGTTCCCCGGGACAGGGGAACTATGGCTACACCTTC
CASSSPGQGNYGYTF
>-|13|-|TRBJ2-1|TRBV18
TGTGCCAGCTCACCTCCGGCCTACAATGAGCAGTTCTTC
CASSPPAYNEQFF
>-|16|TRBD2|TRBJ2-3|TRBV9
TGTGCCAGCAGCATCGGACTAGCGGAGAGCACAGATACGCAGTATTTT
CASSIGLAESTDTQYF
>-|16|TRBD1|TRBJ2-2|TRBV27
TGTGCCAGCAGCTGGGACAGGTCCATCAGCGCCGGGGAGCTGTTTTTT
CASSWDRSISAGELFF
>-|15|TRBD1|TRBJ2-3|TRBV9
TGTGCCAGCAGCGTGGGACAGGGGAATACAGATACGCAGTATTTT
CASSVGQGNTDTQYF
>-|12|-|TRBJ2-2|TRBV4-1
TGCGCCAGCAGCCGTGAGCCCCGGGAGCTGTTTTTT
CASSREPRELFF
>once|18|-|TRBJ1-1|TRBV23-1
TGCGCCAGCAGCTCCGGGGGGGCAGGGAGCACCGTGAACACTGAAGCTTTCTTT
CASSSGGAGSTVNTEAFF
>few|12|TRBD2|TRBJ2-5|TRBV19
TGTGCCAGCGGGGGGAGACAAGAGACCCAGTACTTC
CASGGRQETQYF
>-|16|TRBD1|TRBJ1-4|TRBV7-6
TGTGCCAGCAGCTTAGTTCCCAGGGGGACCAATGAAAAACTGTTTTTT
CASSLVPRGTNEKLFF
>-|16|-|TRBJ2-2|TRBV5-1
TGCGCCAGCAGTCGACTATCCAGCTATACGACCGGGGAGCTGTTTTTT
CASSRLSSYTTGELFF
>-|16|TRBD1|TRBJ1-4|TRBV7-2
TGTGCCAGCAGCTTAGGGACAGGGGCGGCTAATGAAAAACTGTTTTTT
CASSLGTGAANEKLFF
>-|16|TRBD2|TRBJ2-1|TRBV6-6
TGTGCCAGCAGTTACTCGCTAGCGGGGGGGGCGCCTGAGCAGTTCTTC
CASSYSLAGGAPEQFF
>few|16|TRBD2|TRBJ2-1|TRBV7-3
TGTGCCAGCAGCCCCAGGGGCGGCGGGAGGTTCAATGAGCAGTTCTTC
CASSPRGGGRFNEQFF
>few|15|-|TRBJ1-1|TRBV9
TGTGCCAGCGGTTTTTGGGGCCAAAGGGACACTGAAGCTTTCTTT
CASGFWGQRDTEAFF
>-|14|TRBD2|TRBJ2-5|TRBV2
TGTGCCAGTTCCCTCGGGGGGGCCAGGGAGACCCAGTACTTC
CASSLGGARETQYF
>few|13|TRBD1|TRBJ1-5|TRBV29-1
TGCAGCGTCGAAGGGACAGGCAATCAGCCCCAGCATTTT
CSVEGTGNQPQHF
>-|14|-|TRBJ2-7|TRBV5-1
TGCGCCAGCAGCTTGGAATGGGGGGTAGACGAGCAGTACTTC
CASSLEWGVDEQYF
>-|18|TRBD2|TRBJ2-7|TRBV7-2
TGTGCCAGCAGCCATCTCGGGGGTAGTAGCGGGGTTCGCTACGAGCAGTACTTC
CASSHLGGSSGVRYEQYF
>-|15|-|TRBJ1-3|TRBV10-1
TGCGCCAGCAGTGAGTCGGGGAGCTCTGGAAACACCATATATTTT
CASSESGSSGNTIYF
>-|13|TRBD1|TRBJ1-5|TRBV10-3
TGTGCCACCAGGACAGGGGATAATCAGCCCCAGCATTTT
CATRTGDNQPQHF
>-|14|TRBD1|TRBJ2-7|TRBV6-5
TGTGCCACCGCCGGGACAGGCAATACCTACGAGCAGTACTTC
CATAGTGNTYEQYF